This T cell receptor beta chain was captured by sequencing in a study of tumor-infiltrating lymphocytes in primary liver carcinoma. RNA was extracted from whole blood without cell sorting, alongside germline DNA. TCR beta cDNA was reverse-transcribed from about 500 ng of total RNA. The reaction used a constant-region primer and ProtoScript II reverse transcriptase. Library construction for TCR beta comprised three nested multiplex PCR rounds performed with slightly modified ARM-PCR. The first two PCR rounds used TRBV1-TRBV30 primers with a Cbeta primer, about 9 cycles each. TCRdb called the multiplex PCR reads again in MiXCR, with one record for every CDR3 protein. The table includes approximately 320,000 distinct CDR3 sequences, approximately 54% detected once. This clonotype was observed at least ten times. Trimming cost V 4 bases and J 7 bases, with 11 bases left between them. This CDR3 has 12 residues.

The clonotype originates from a woman in her 30s with primary liver carcinoma and hepatitis B virus infection. V is TRBV12-3 or TRBV12-4 and J is TRBJ2-7; D is ambiguous. Sequencing was carried out using peripheral blood. Written as DNA, the CDR3 is TGTGCCAGCAGTTATGGGGTTGGGGAGCAGTACTTC. Protein sequence: CASSYGVGEQYF.